The text below deals with one TCR beta chain. What antigen it recognizes has not been identified. Per-base quality was not reported, and no clone a single base away is much larger than it. These data originate in a study of blood T cells in healthy people across ages (dated by TCRdb to between 2014 and 2017). A note on the overall study: In model experiments, template switching captured about one uniquely barcoded TCR beta cDNA molecule for every two T cells. To avoid experimental bias, donors of different ages were randomly spread across the sequencing lanes. Two additional independent replicas of 1 million unique cDNA reads from the same blood draw were analyzed for two donors (one aged 18 to 29 and one aged 80 or older). Four age groups were formed from the donors: young (average roughly 16 years), middle-aged (more than 35), aged (approximately 60) and long-lived (around 82). Age-related changes in TCR beta repertoire diversity were measured in the study by deep sequencing normalized with unique cDNA molecular identifiers.

Systemically healthy Caucasian individuals from Russia, around 39 in total and aged roughly 6 to 90 years, were included as donors. Around 10 milliliters of peripheral blood were collected from each donor into EDTA-treated Vacutainer tubes. Ficoll-Paque density-gradient centrifugation was used to isolate PBMCs, with at least 6 million obtained per sample. Trizol reagent was used to extract total RNA from the PBMCs, yielding at least 6 micrograms per sample. For every donor, flow cytometry on a PBMC aliquot measured the percentage of naive CD45RAhigh/CD27high T cells. General study outcomes and caveats: Compared with the aged group, more naive CD4+ T cells, fewer expanded clones and increased TCR diversity were shown by the long-lived group, suggesting age selection. Total diversity estimates from one million sequenced T cells were considered lower bounds and underestimates. Because profiling used bulk unsorted PBMCs, naive and antigen-experienced compartments could not be compared conclusively. Observed TCR beta diversity per million T cells fell roughly linearly with age, and a significant reduction was already apparent by age approximately 41. The CMV infection status of donors was not known, potentially confounding age-related changes in expanded clonotypes. The percentage of naive T cells measured by flow cytometry correlated strongly with observed TCR beta diversity.

Reading the germline V gene gives CDR1 SGHRS and CDR2 YFSETQ. Germline trimming amounts to 0 bases on V and 4 bases on J, with 9 as the count of junction bases outside the gene matches. Spanning cysteine to phenylalanine, the CDR3 consists of 17 amino acids. Of all the DNA, just the CDR3 is kept, 51 bases in frame from base 1. Library creation used 5' RACE. The listed sequencing device is Illumina HiSeq 2500. A second about 7 to 12 cycle PCR used a sample-barcoded 5' primer and a J-beta primer mix. Each TCR beta cDNA molecule received a unique molecular identifier from a template-switch 5' adaptor carrying 12 random nucleotides. At least 2.5 million CDR3-containing paired-end reads were obtained from each sample. First-strand cDNA was synthesized from all RNA with the Mint cDNA synthesis kit, primed by a TRBC-specific oligonucleotide. Following uracil-DNA glycosylase treatment, a first 18-cycle PCR with universal primers M1SS and BC2_uni_R was performed on all cDNA. The source study handled its data this way. Each sample was normalized by randomly selecting 1 million high-quality reads, each carrying a distinct molecular identifier. Reads sharing molecular identifiers were discarded rather than binned into consensus sequences. MiTCR, set to a Q25 quality threshold and the strictest error-elimination algorithm, was used for CDR3 identification, clonotype clustering and error correction. A nonparametric unseen species model with Euler transformation was used to estimate lower-bound total TCR beta diversity. TCRdb trimmed the raw reads at Q25, called clones with MiXCR and kept productive beta chains. Rows matching on CDR3 protein sequence are summarized as one entry with the most common DNA and genes. TCRdb, not the original authors, processed these V and J calls. The sample has about 580,000 distinct CDR3 sequences on record, roughly 43% of them singletons. Around 23% of the sample comes from the top ten.

Input material: blood. The chain links TRBV5-1 with TRBJ2-1, and 8 junctional nucleotides match TRBD2. The clonotype was recovered from a man of 80 years or more in good health. CDR3 region: CASSLAPGGAGYNEQFF. The DNA is TGCGCCAGCAGCTTGGCCCCGGGAGGGGCCGGGTACAATGAGCAGTTCTTC.